The clone carrying this T cell receptor (beta chain) was seen only a few times. Its target is unknown. The CDR3 runs 13 residues. With 6 bases clipped from V and 1 base from J, the junction kept 3 bases outside the gene matches. CDR1 is DFQATT, CDR2 SNEGSKA, per germline (reference sequence). 5'RACE with constant-segment primers yielded barcoded, UMI-tagged TCR alpha and TCR beta cDNA libraries. TCRdb reprocessed the 5' RACE reads with MiXCR, giving one entry per CDR3 protein. The table includes fewer than 50,000 distinct CDR3 sequences, around 7.2% detected once. The data belong to a study of T-cell memory formation after mild COVID-19. On the study more broadly: Largely, TCR clusters stayed within a single donor.

General observations from the study: CD4+ contracting clones lay mainly in CM and EM, CD8+ ones in EMRA. In pre-infection memory, a portion of responding clones appeared, which suggested that cross-reactive memory joined.

Sequences were obtained from PBMCs or a T cell subset sorted from them (not recorded which). This receptor was obtained from a man in his late teens or twenties who had mild COVID-19 (a few samples of this study predate the infection). Cell type and time point are not known. The rearrangement uses TRBV20-1 and TRBJ2-3; 8 nucleotides align to TRBD2. The CDR3 spells CSAPTSGTDTQYF. CDR3 sequence (DNA): TGCAGTGCCCCGACTAGCGGCACAGATACGCAGTATTTT.